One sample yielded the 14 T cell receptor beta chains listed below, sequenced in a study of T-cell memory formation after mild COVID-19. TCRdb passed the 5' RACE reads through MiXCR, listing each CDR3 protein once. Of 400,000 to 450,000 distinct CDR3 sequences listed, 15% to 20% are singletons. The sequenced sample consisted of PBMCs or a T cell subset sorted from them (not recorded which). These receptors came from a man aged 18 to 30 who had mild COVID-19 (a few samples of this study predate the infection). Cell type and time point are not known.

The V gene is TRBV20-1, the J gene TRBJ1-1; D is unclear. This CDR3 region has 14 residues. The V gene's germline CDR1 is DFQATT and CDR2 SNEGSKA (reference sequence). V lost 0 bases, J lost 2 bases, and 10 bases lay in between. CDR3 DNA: TGCAGTGCTAGAGATCGCACGGTTAACACTGAAGCTTTCTTT. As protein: CSARDRTVNTEAFF.

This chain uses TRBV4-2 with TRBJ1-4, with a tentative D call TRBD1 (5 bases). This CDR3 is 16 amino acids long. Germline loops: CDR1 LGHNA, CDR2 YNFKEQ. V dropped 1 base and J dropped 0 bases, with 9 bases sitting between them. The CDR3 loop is CASSQVQGATNEKLFF. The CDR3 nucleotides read TGTGCCAGCAGCCAAGTCCAGGGTGCAACTAATGAAAAACTGTTTTTT.

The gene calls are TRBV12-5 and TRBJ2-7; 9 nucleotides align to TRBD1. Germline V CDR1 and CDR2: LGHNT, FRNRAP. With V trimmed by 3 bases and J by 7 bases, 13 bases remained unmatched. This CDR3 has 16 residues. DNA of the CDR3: TGTGCTAGTGGTTTCCCCTCCGACAGGGGGTCGGGAGAGCAGTACTTC. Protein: CASGFPSDRGSGEQYF.

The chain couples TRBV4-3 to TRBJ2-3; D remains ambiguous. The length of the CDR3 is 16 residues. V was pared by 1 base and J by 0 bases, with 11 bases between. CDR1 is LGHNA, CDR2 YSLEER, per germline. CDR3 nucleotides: TGCGCCAGCAGCCAAGGGTCCCTGGCGAGCACAGATACGCAGTATTTT. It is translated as CASSQGSLASTDTQYF.

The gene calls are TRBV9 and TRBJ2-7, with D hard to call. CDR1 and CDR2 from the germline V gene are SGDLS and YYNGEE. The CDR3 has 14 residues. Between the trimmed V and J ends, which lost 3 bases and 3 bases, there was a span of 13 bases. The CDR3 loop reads CASSGPPGDYEQYF. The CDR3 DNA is TGTGCCAGCAGCGGGCCCCCGGGTGACTACGAGCAGTACTTC. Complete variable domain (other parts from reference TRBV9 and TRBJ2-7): DSGVTQTPKHLITATGQRVTLRCSPRSGDLSVYWYQQSLDQGLQFLIQYYNGEERAKGNILERFSAQQFPDLHSELNLSSLELGDSALYFCASSGPPGDYEQYFGPGTRLTVT.

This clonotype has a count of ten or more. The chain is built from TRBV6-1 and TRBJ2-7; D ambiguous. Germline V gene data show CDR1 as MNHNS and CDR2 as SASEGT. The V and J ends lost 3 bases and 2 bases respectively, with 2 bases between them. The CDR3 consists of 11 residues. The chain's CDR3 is CASSDPYEQYF. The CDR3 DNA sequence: TGTGCCAGCAGTGACCCCTACGAGCAGTACTTC.

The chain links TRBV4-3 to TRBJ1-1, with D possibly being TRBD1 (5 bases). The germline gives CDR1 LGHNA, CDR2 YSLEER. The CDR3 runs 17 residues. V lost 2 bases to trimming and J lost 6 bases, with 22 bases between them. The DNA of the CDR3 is TGCGCCAGCAGCCAAAAACTAGGGGTCTTACGTAACGCTGAAGCTTTCTTT. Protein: CASSQKLGVLRNAEAFF.

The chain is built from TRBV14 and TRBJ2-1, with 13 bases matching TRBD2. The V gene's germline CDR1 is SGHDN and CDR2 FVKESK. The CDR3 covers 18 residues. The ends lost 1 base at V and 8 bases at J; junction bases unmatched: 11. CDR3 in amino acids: CASSQVLAGGPERHEQFF. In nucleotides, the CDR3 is TGTGCCAGCAGCCAAGTACTAGCGGGGGGGCCTGAGCGCCATGAGCAGTTCTTC.

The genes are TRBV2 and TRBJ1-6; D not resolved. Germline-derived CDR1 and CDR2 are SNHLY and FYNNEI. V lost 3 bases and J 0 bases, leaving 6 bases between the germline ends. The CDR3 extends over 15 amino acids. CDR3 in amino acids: CASSEKVSYNSPLHF. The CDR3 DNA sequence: TGTGCCAGCAGTGAGAAAGTCTCCTATAATTCACCCCTCCACTTT.

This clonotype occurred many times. The CDR3 sequence is CATKLGDYPSTNEKLFF. CDR3 bases: TGTGCCACCAAGTTGGGAGACTATCCCTCAACTAATGAAAAACTGTTTTTT. This chain uses TRBV6-5 with TRBJ1-4; D not certain. The CDR3 loop spans 17 amino acids. The ends were cut back, 10 bases at V and 0 bases at J, with 21 bases in the middle. Per the germline V gene, CDR1 is MNHEY and CDR2 is SVGAGI.

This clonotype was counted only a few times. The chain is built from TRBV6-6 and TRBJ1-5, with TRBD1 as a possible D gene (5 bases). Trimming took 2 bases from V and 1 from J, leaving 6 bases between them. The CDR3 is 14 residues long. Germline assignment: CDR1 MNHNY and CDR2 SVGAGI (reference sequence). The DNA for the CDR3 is TGTGCCAGCAGTTACGAGGGGAGCAATCAGCCCCAGCATTTT. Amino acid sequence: CASSYEGSNQPQHF.

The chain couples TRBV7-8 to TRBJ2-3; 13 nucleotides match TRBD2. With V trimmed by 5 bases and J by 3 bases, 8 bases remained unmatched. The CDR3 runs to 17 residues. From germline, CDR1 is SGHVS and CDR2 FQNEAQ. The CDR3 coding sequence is TGTGCCAGCAGCCAACTCCCGACTAGCGGGAGGACAGATACGCAGTATTTT. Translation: CASSQLPTSGRTDTQYF.

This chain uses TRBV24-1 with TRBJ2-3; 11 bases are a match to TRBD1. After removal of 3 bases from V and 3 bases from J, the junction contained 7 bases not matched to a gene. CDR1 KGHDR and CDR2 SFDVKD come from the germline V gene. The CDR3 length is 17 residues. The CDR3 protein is CATSDADRGLRTDTQYF. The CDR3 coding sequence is TGTGCCACCAGTGATGCGGACAGGGGGCTTCGTACAGATACGCAGTATTTT.

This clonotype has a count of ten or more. The CDR3 region has the DNA TGTGCCAGCAGTTTTACCAACCTTGCAGGGAACGGTGAAAAACTGTTTTTT. Translated, it gives CASSFTNLAGNGEKLFF. The chain uses TRBV12-3 or TRBV12-4 and TRBJ1-4; D might be TRBD1 (5 bases). The CDR3 runs 17 residues. V lost 3 bases to trimming and J lost 7 bases, with 21 bases between them.